These 20 T cell receptor beta chains came from one sample sequenced in a study of T cell repertoires in cytomegalovirus infection. Each CDR3 protein gets one entry after TCRdb re-called the reads with MiXCR. The sample has around 740,000 distinct CDR3 sequences, approximately 40% seen once. The sequencing input was PBMCs. All receptors come from a human donor in good health (CMV status not recorded). Some clones in this sample may be carry-over from other donors' samples.

In the case of this clonotype: A read error is likely, as this CDR3 ends without the conserved phenylalanine or tryptophan. It is unclear where the CDR3 begins or ends on the DNA, so no DNA is shown, and the CDR3 is as TCRdb lists it. The J gene is TRBJ2-1, the V gene TRBV24-1; the tabulated D call, TRBD1, remains unverified against the DNA. The germline V gene encodes CDR1 KGHDR and CDR2 SFDVKD. Ends included, the CDR3 has 15 residues. Here the CDR3 reads CATSPRGPQENEQLL.

V is TRBV2 and J is TRBJ2-1; D uncertain. Germline assignment: CDR1 SNHLY and CDR2 FYNNEI. V lost 2 bases to trimming and J lost 6 bases, with 11 bases between them. CDR3 length: 14 residues. The DNA of the CDR3 is TGTGCCAGCAGTGAATCATATAAGGTCAATGAGCAGTTCTTC. Translating it yields CASSESYKVNEQFF.

This clonotype was counted between two and nine times. V is TRBV19 and J is TRBJ2-1; D may match TRBD1 or TRBD2 (5 bases each). CDR1 is LNHDA, CDR2 SQIVND, per germline (reference sequence). This CDR3 region has 13 residues. Between the trimmed V and J ends, which lost 6 bases and 7 bases, there was a span of 13 bases. The CDR3 region has the DNA TGTGCCAGTAGGGGGGTAGGAGTTAATGAGCAGTTCTTC. Translation gives CASRGVGVNEQFF.

The rearrangement joins TRBV5-4 to TRBJ2-6; D remains ambiguous. Trimming pared 7 bases from V and 7 bases from J, leaving 18 bases between. Germline loops: CDR1 SGHNT, CDR2 YYREEE (reference sequence). The CDR3 loop spans 15 amino acids. CDR3: CASGATGSLANVLTF. CDR3 DNA: TGTGCCAGCGGCGCGACCGGGTCCTTAGCCAACGTCCTGACTTTC.

At least ten counts were recorded for this clonotype. This chain joins TRBV28 and TRBJ2-6, with a weak D call TRBD1 (6 bases). V was pared by 6 bases and J by 1 base, with 10 bases between. CDR3 length: 15 amino acids. In germline, CDR1 is MDHEN, CDR2 SYDVKM. CDR3 loop: CASSGQSSGANVLTF. The CDR3 DNA follows: TGTGCCAGCAGCGGACAGTCGTCTGGGGCCAACGTCCTGACTTTC.

A remark on this clonotype: Germline is not matched at one junction end, which may reflect a read error. The chain uses TRBV5-3 and TRBJ1-2; D gene unclear. TRBV5-3 is given ORF status, its function remaining uncertain. CDR3 length: 13 amino acids. In DNA, the CDR3 is TGTGCCAGCAGCTTCGACCTAAACTATGGCTACACCTTC. This translates into CASSFDLNYGYTF.

This clonotype was seen more than once but under ten times. This chain connects TRBV7-8 to TRBJ1-5; D unresolved. Germline V gene data show CDR1 as SGHVS and CDR2 as FQNEAQ. This CDR3 is built from 15 residues. Trimming pared 4 bases from V and 0 bases from J, leaving 10 bases between. CDR3 sequence (DNA): TGTGCCAGCAGCTCCGGACGGCTTAGCAATCAGCCCCAGCATTTT. This gives the protein CASSSGRLSNQPQHF.

Notes on this clonotype: A much larger clone differs by one base, so this may be a read error. The chain is built from TRBV28 and TRBJ2-5; D call uncertain. CDR1 and CDR2 (germline): MDHEN, SYDVKM. The V and J ends lost 2 bases and 5 bases respectively, with 15 bases between them. This CDR3 comprises 15 residues. The chain's CDR3 is CASSLQTGNGETQYF. CDR3 nucleotides: TGTGCCAGCAGTTTACAGACGGGTAACGGGGAGACCCAGTACTTC.

This rearrangement joins TRBV28 to TRBJ1-1; D perhaps matches TRBD1 (6 bases). Germline CDR1 MDHEN, CDR2 SYDVKM. Between the trimmed V and J ends, which lost 10 bases and 3 bases, there was a span of 15 bases. CDR3 length: 13 amino acids. DNA for the CDR3: TGTGCCACCCTAAAGGGGGGTGACACTGAAGCTTTCTTT. Its translation: CATLKGGDTEAFF.

This clonotype was observed a handful of times. The chain carries TRBV19 and TRBJ2-1, with 7 bases aligning to TRBD2. The CDR3 extends over 17 amino acids. V was clipped by 4 bases and J by 3 bases; unmatched bases: 12. From germline, CDR1 is LNHDA and CDR2 SQIVND (reference sequence). The CDR3 loop is CASSTMSGGSGYNEQFF. DNA for the CDR3: TGTGCCAGTAGTACGATGTCGGGCGGGAGCGGCTACAATGAGCAGTTCTTC.

This CDR3 is CASSQDKGDSYEQYF. DNA for the CDR3: TGCGCCAGCAGCCAAGATAAGGGAGATTCCTACGAGCAGTACTTC. V is TRBV4-3 and J is TRBJ2-7; TRBD2 is a possible D gene (5 bases). The V gene lost 0 bases and the J gene lost 1 base, with 10 bases spanning the gap. Germline assignment: CDR1 LGHNA and CDR2 YSLEER. This CDR3 comprises 15 residues.

About this clonotype: The junction departs from the called germline gene at one end, perhaps through a read error. V and J are TRBV7-3 and TRBJ2-5, with TRBD2 matching over 11 bases. This CDR3 comprises 14 residues. From germline, CDR1 is SGHTA and CDR2 FQGTGA. The CDR3 here is CSSSRTSGQETPYF. The CDR3 region has the DNA TGTTCCAGCAGCCGGACTAGCGGGCAAGAGACCCCGTACTTC.

With respect to this clonotype: Since no conserved phenylalanine or tryptophan closes the CDR3, a read error is the likely cause. The chain couples TRBV11-2 to TRBJ2-7, with D perhaps being TRBD1 or TRBD2 (5 bases each). The CDR3 spans 13 residues. The germline V and J ends were trimmed by 3 bases and 3 bases, with 9 bases remaining between them. Germline V lookup: CDR1 SGHAT, CDR2 FQNNGV. In DNA, the CDR3 is TGTGCCAGCAGCTTGGGGACCCTCTACGAGCAGTACTTA. Amino acid sequence: CASSLGTLYEQYL.

V usage is TRBV20-1 and J usage is TRBJ2-5, with no clear D. The germline V gene encodes CDR1 DFQATT and CDR2 SNEGSKA (reference sequence). The CDR3 contains 12 residues. V was cut by 7 bases and J by 1 base, with 10 bases left in between. The DNA for the CDR3 is TGCAGTGTTGGATGGGGCCAAGAGACCCAGTACTTC. It encodes CSVGWGQETQYF.

The table lists this clonotype with many counts. The rearrangement links TRBV5-4 to TRBJ1-6, with no clear D. Trimming shortened V by 4 bases and J by 7 bases, and 12 bases separated the two germline ends. The V gene's germline CDR1 is SGHNT and CDR2 YYREEE (reference sequence). The CDR3 length is 14 residues. Here the CDR3 DNA reads TGTGCCAGCAGCCCTGGCACGGTGAATTCACCCCTCCACTTT. It codes for CASSPGTVNSPLHF.

In this sample, this clonotype turned up a few times. The rearrangement links TRBV27 to TRBJ1-1; maybe TRBD1 (6 bases). V was trimmed by 6 bases and J by 0 bases, leaving 11 bases between them. The CDR3 covers 14 residues. Germline CDR1 and CDR2: MNHEY and SMNVEV (reference sequence). DNA of the CDR3: TGTGCCAGCAGGGTCAGGGGAATGAACACTGAAGCTTTCTTT. This sequence encodes CASRVRGMNTEAFF.

This clonotype has a single count. This chain uses TRBV7-2 with TRBJ2-7; D perhaps matches TRBD2 (5 bases). The germline CDR1 and CDR2 sequences are SGHTA and FQGNSA. The V end lost 6 bases, the J end lost 0 bases, and 12 bases lay between the germline ends. This CDR3 spans 14 amino acids. CDR3 residues: CASRRGRVSYEQYF. CDR3 nucleotides: TGTGCCAGCAGGCGAGGGCGGGTCTCCTACGAGCAGTACTTC.

J is TRBJ1-2 and V is TRBV4-1; D gene ambiguous. CDR3 length: 17 residues. The germline V and J ends were trimmed by 1 base and 1 base, with 16 bases remaining between them. Germline loops: CDR1 MGHRA, CDR2 YSYEKL. In DNA form, the CDR3 reads TGCGCCAGCAGCCAAGCTGGCGTACCCGTACTTAACTATGGCTACACCTTC. Translated, it gives CASSQAGVPVLNYGYTF.

The table lists this clonotype with many counts. This sequence joins TRBV7-2 and TRBJ1-4; 9 positions match TRBD1. The J segment lost 0 bases and the V segment lost 4 bases, leaving 3 bases of the junction unmatched. Germline values: CDR1 SGHTA, CDR2 FQGNSA. This CDR3 has 16 residues. The chain's CDR3 is CASSYRDRATNEKLFF. In nucleotides, the CDR3 is TGTGCCAGCAGCTACCGGGACAGGGCAACTAATGAAAAACTGTTTTTT.

This clonotype has more than one count but fewer than ten. Here the CDR3 reads CASSRDRNEKLFF. The CDR3 region has the DNA TGTGCCAGCTCTCGGGACAGGAATGAAAAACTGTTTTTT. V usage is TRBV18 and J usage is TRBJ1-4; 8 bases agree with TRBD1. Germline V lookup: CDR1 KGHSH, CDR2 LQKENI. This CDR3 is built from 13 residues. With 6 bases clipped from V and 5 bases from J, the junction kept 2 bases outside the gene matches.